The next 29 T cell receptor beta chains were all read from a single sample in a study of blood T cell repertoires in COVID-19. Method: immunoSEQ multiplex PCR; TCRdb's copy keeps in-frame clones and lacks some. The sample lists about 100,000 clones, 80% to 95% occurring once. Sequenced material: peripheral blood. The receptor set was obtained from a man between 65 and 80 years old with acute or convalescent COVID-19.

This clone has only one observation. The chain couples TRBV5-4 to TRBJ2-3, with D perhaps TRBD2 (7 bases). Germline V gene sequence: CDR1 SGHNT, CDR2 YYREEE (reference sequence). This CDR3 is built from 15 residues. Deletions cut 7 bases from V and 2 bases from J, with 17 bases between. The CDR3 loop is CASRTAGRLTDTQYF. In nucleotides, the CDR3 is TGTGCCAGCCGGACAGCGGGGAGACTCACAGATACGCAGTATTTT.

The V gene is TRBV6-1, the J gene TRBJ1-2; perhaps TRBD1 as D (6 bases). Germline V CDR1 and CDR2: MNHNS, SASEGT. The CDR3 is 15 amino acids. The V gene lost 1 base and the J gene lost 4 bases, with 13 bases spanning the gap. CDR3 coding DNA: TGTGCCAGCAGTGAAGGTTCGGGGGGCGGCTATGGCTACACCTTC. It specifies CASSEGSGGGYGYTF.

The chain couples TRBV10-2 to TRBJ1-1, with D possibly TRBD1 on 6 matching bases. Trimming pared 6 bases from V and 0 bases from J, leaving 8 bases between. Germline CDR1 is WSHSY and CDR2 is SAAADI. The CDR3 has 13 residues. The CDR3, as DNA: TGCGCCAGCAGCGGGACACTGAACACTGAAGCTTTCTTT. This sequence encodes CASSGTLNTEAFF.

The chain joins TRBV28 to TRBJ1-3, with TRBD1 identical over 9 bases. Looked up from germline, CDR1 is MDHEN and CDR2 is SYDVKM. The CDR3 spans 14 residues. The J segment lost 9 bases and the V segment lost 7 bases, leaving 10 bases of the junction unmatched. CDR3 DNA: TGTGCCAGCATAGGACAGGGGCCTCCTAGCACCATATATTTT. Amino acids: CASIGQGPPSTIYF.

The chain has TRBV19 and TRBJ1-3; D is unresolved. This CDR3 contains 14 residues. The V end was cut by 3 bases, the J end by 2 bases, with 8 bases between. The germline V gene encodes CDR1 LNHDA and CDR2 SQIVND (reference sequence). In DNA form, the CDR3 reads TGTGCCAGTAGTATCGGGAGGGCTGGAAACACCATATATTTT. This translates into CASSIGRAGNTIYF.

The chain is built from TRBV5-8 and TRBJ2-1, with D unresolved. Deletions cut 2 bases from V and 2 bases from J, with 5 bases between. The germline gives CDR1 SGHTS, CDR2 YDEGEE. This CDR3 contains 13 residues. The CDR3 loop reads CASSFTAYNEQFF. The CDR3 region has the DNA TGTGCCAGCAGCTTTACTGCCTACAATGAGCAGTTCTTC.

This clone was found once. This chain connects TRBV2 to TRBJ2-7; D not certain. With 3 bases removed from V and 2 bases from J, the gap between germline ends came to 11 bases. This CDR3 is 14 amino acids long. The germline gives CDR1 SNHLY, CDR2 FYNNEI. CDR3 amino acids: CASSDQLTPYEQYF. In DNA form, the CDR3 reads TGTGCCAGCAGTGACCAACTTACCCCCTACGAGCAGTACTTC.

The chain combines TRBV18 with TRBJ2-7; TRBD2 agrees at 8 bases. Germline assignment: CDR1 KGHSH and CDR2 LQKENI. J was trimmed by 1 base and V by 3 bases; bases with no gene match: 2. The CDR3 contains 14 residues. The CDR3 sequence: CASSPGGRSYEQYF. The CDR3 bases are TGTGCCAGCTCACCCGGCGGGAGGTCCTACGAGCAGTACTTC. Based on the CDR3 plus reference TRBV18 and TRBJ2-7, the full variable domain is NAGVMQNPRHLVRRRGQEARLRCSPMKGHSHVYWYRQLPEEGLKFMVYLQKENIIDESGMPKERFSAEFPKEGPSILRIQQVVRGDSAAYFCASSPGGRSYEQYFGPGTRLTVT.

This chain joins TRBV2 and TRBJ1-1; D might be TRBD1 (6 bases). This CDR3 has 15 residues. The germline gives CDR1 SNHLY, CDR2 FYNNEI. V was clipped by 7 bases and J by 0 bases, with 15 bases between them. CDR3: CASKRTVLMNTEAFF. CDR3 sequence (DNA): TGTGCCAGCAAAAGGACAGTTTTAATGAACACTGAAGCTTTCTTT.

This chain links TRBV7-8 with TRBJ1-6; 10 positions match TRBD1. The CDR3 totals 15 residues. V was clipped by 6 bases and J by 10 bases; unmatched bases: 9. The germline V gene encodes CDR1 SGHVS and CDR2 FQNEAQ. CDR3 amino acids: CASRSGQGGWSPLHF. The CDR3 DNA sequence: TGTGCCAGCAGATCCGGACAGGGGGGATGGTCACCCCTCCACTTT.

The chain recombines TRBV5-8 with TRBJ2-5; 8 bases match TRBD1. CDR1 SGHTS and CDR2 YDEGEE come from the germline V gene. The CDR3 is 16 amino acids. V was pared by 4 bases and J by 0 bases, with 8 bases of the junction left unmatched. The CDR3 protein is CASSAGQDPYQETQYF. Written as DNA, the CDR3 is TGTGCCAGCAGCGCGGGACAGGACCCGTACCAAGAGACCCAGTACTTC.

The rearrangement uses TRBV4-1 and TRBJ2-5; TRBD2 matches 8 bases. With 0 bases clipped from V and 5 bases from J, the junction kept 8 bases outside the gene matches. Germline CDR1 MGHRA, CDR2 YSYEKL. This CDR3 region has 16 residues. CDR3 loop: CASSQEHSGGGETQYF. In DNA form, the CDR3 reads TGCGCCAGCAGCCAAGAACATTCGGGGGGGGGTGAGACCCAGTACTTC.

The V call is TRBV5-4, the J call TRBJ2-3; 10 nucleotides agree with TRBD2. V gave up 0 bases and J gave up 3 bases; unmatched junction bases: 4. This CDR3 comprises 16 residues. Germline loops: CDR1 SGHNT, CDR2 YYREEE (reference sequence). The CDR3 is CASSLGSSGRTDTQYF. Written as DNA, the CDR3 is TGTGCCAGCAGCTTGGGATCTAGCGGGAGAACAGATACGCAGTATTTT.

V usage is TRBV19 and J usage is TRBJ2-2, with D uncertain. The CDR3 contains 16 residues. With 6 bases removed from V and 2 bases from J, the gap between germline ends came to 16 bases. The germline CDR1 and CDR2 sequences are LNHDA and SQIVND (reference sequence). The CDR3 DNA reads TGTGCCAGTAGGCAACGATTAACTGCAAACACCGGGGAGCTGTTTTTT. Protein product: CASRQRLTANTGELFF.

This chain connects TRBV7-2 to TRBJ1-2, with 8 bases aligning to TRBD1. Trimming cost V 5 bases and J 0 bases; bases outside gene matches: 8. The CDR3 consists of 16 residues. Germline lookup yields CDR1 SGHTA and CDR2 FQGNSA. CDR3 amino acids: CASSRGRQGPNYGYTF. The CDR3 DNA is TGTGCCAGCAGCAGAGGCCGACAGGGGCCTAACTATGGCTACACCTTC.

DNA for the CDR3: TGTGCCAGCAGCCTCCGGGACAGGTATAATTCACCCCTCCACTTT. It encodes CASSLRDRYNSPLHF. The chain combines TRBV5-5 with TRBJ1-6, with TRBD1 identical over 8 bases. Germline V gene sequence: CDR1 SGHKS, CDR2 YYEKEE (reference sequence). The CDR3 is 15 residues long. The trim removed 4 bases at V and 4 bases at J, leaving 4 bases unmatched.

This clone was counted a single time. This chain joins TRBV15 and TRBJ2-1; a weak D match, TRBD2 (7 bases). The V gene's germline CDR1 is LNHNV and CDR2 YYDKDF (reference sequence). The CDR3 runs 16 residues. V lost 1 base, J lost 5 bases, and 15 bases lay in between. The CDR3 reads CATSRVGGASHNEQFF. CDR3 DNA: TGTGCCACCAGCAGAGTAGGGGGGGCTTCACACAATGAGCAGTTCTTC.

This clone has only one observation. The rearrangement links TRBV19 to TRBJ1-2, with TRBD1 matching over 7 bases. With V trimmed by 3 bases and J by 3 bases, 7 bases remained unmatched. Germline assignment: CDR1 LNHDA and CDR2 SQIVND (reference sequence). CDR3 length equals 15 residues. The CDR3 protein is CASSIPMDRYYGYTF. CDR3 sequence (DNA): TGTGCCAGTAGTATTCCCATGGACAGGTACTATGGCTACACCTTC.

The rearrangement links TRBV4-1 to TRBJ2-5; 8 nucleotides line up with TRBD2. CDR1 and CDR2 from the germline V gene are MGHRA and YSYEKL. This CDR3 region has 16 residues. After removal of 0 bases from V and 1 base from J, the junction contained 4 bases not matched to a gene. In nucleotides, the CDR3 is TGCGCCAGCAGCCAAGATCCGGGAGGGCCCCAAGAGACCCAGTACTTC. It codes for CASSQDPGGPQETQYF.

J is TRBJ1-2 and V is TRBV27; possible D gene TRBD1, 5 bases. This CDR3 comprises 15 residues. Trimming took 4 bases from V and 4 from J, leaving 16 bases between them. Germline-derived CDR1 and CDR2 are MNHEY and SMNVEV (reference sequence). The CDR3 spells CASSSPTTGAYGYTF. CDR3 coding DNA: TGTGCCAGCAGTTCCCCCACTACAGGTGCCTATGGCTACACCTTC.

This clone has a single count. The chain recombines TRBV2 with TRBJ2-7, with 8 bases matching TRBD2. V was clipped by 6 bases and J by 4 bases; unmatched bases: 11. From germline, CDR1 is SNHLY and CDR2 FYNNEI. CDR3 size: 15 residues. The CDR3 DNA follows: TGTGCCAGCAGCGGGGGGGGACTAGTATTTTACGAGCAGTACTTC. It is translated as CASSGGGLVFYEQYF. Combining the CDR3 with reference TRBV2 and TRBJ2-7 gives the whole variable domain EPEVTQTPSHQVTQMGQEVILRCVPISNHLYFYWYRQILGQKVEFLVSFYNNEISEKSEIFDDQFSVERPDGSNFTLKIRSTKLEDSAMYFCASSGGGLVFYEQYFGPGTRLTVT.

This clone was picked up one time. This sequence joins TRBV30 and TRBJ1-4; perhaps TRBD1 as D (5 bases). V lost 5 bases and J lost 7, with 14 bases in between. CDR1 is GTSNPN and CDR2 is SVGIG in the germline V gene (reference sequence). CDR3 size: 13 residues. CDR3 sequence (DNA): TGTGCCTGGTCTCAGGGTCCTAGTGAAAAACTGTTTTTT. Amino acids: CAWSQGPSEKLFF.

J is TRBJ2-5 and V is TRBV15; 8 bases are shared with TRBD1. V lost 4 bases and J lost 5; bases outside the gene matches: 6. Germline loops: CDR1 LNHNV, CDR2 YYDKDF (reference sequence). This CDR3 is built from 14 residues. The CDR3 protein is CATSIRTGLETQYF. The DNA of the CDR3 is TGTGCCACCAGCATCCGGACAGGGCTGGAGACCCAGTACTTC.

The chain couples TRBV4-2 to TRBJ1-6; 9 nucleotides match TRBD1. V lost 0 bases to trimming and J lost 6 bases; unmatched junction nucleotides: 12. This CDR3 has 19 amino acids. CDR1 LGHNA and CDR2 YNFKEQ come from the germline V gene. In DNA form, the CDR3 reads TGTGCCAGCAGCCAAGAGCTTCAAGGGACAGGGAGCCGTAATTCACCCCTCCACTTT. As protein: CASSQELQGTGSRNSPLHF.

V usage is TRBV12-3 or TRBV12-4 and J usage is TRBJ2-7; D not resolved. The CDR3 totals 12 residues. The V and J ends lost 1 base and 3 bases respectively, with 4 bases between them. DNA of the CDR3: TGTGCCAGCAGTTTAGAGCGCTACGAGCAGTACTTC. Translated, it gives CASSLERYEQYF.

The rearrangement joins TRBV12-3 or TRBV12-4 to TRBJ1-1; D possibly corresponds to TRBD1 (6 bases). V was pared by 5 bases and J by 11 bases, with 18 bases between. This CDR3 has 13 residues. The CDR3, as DNA: TGTGCCAGCAGTAGCGTCGGGGGGCTCGGGGCTTTCTTT. Translation: CASSSVGGLGAFF.

In DNA, the CDR3 is TGCGCCAGCAGCTCGGGACTAGCGGGGGGGCTCCCCCAGTACTTC. It encodes CASSSGLAGGLPQYF. The chain uses TRBV5-1 and TRBJ2-5, with TRBD2 matching over 16 bases. The V segment lost 3 bases and the J segment 9 bases; nucleotides outside the gene matches: 5. Germline CDR1 SGHRS, CDR2 YFSETQ. This CDR3 comprises 15 residues.

The J gene is TRBJ1-3, the V gene TRBV27, with 7 nucleotides matching TRBD1. Germline values: CDR1 MNHEY, CDR2 SMNVEV (reference sequence). The junction had 8 bases not matched to a gene; V was cut back by 3 bases and J by 0 bases. The length of the CDR3 is 17 residues. CDR3 protein: CASSFVTTGNSGNTIYF. In nucleotides, the CDR3 is TGTGCCAGCAGTTTTGTGACGACAGGGAACTCTGGAAACACCATATATTTT.

The V and J genes are TRBV19 and TRBJ1-5; D remains unclear. Germline V CDR1 and CDR2: LNHDA, SQIVND (reference sequence). Deletions cut 2 bases from V and 0 bases from J, with 14 bases between. This CDR3 region has 17 residues. CDR3 in DNA: TGTGCCAGTAGTATAATGGGCAGCTCATATAGCAATCAGCCCCAGCATTTT. Protein product: CASSIMGSSYSNQPQHF.